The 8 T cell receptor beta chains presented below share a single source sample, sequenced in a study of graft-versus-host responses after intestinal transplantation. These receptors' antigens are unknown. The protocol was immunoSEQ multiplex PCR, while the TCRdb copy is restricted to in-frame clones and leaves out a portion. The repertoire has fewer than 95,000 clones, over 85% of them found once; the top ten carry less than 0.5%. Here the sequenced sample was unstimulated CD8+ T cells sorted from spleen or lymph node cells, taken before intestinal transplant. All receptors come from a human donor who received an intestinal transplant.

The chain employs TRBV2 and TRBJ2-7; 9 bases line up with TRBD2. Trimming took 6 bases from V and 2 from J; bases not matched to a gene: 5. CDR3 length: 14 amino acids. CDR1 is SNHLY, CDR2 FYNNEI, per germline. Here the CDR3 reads CASRVAGVTYEQYF. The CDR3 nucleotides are TGTGCCAGCAGGGTAGCGGGGGTTACCTACGAGCAGTACTTC.

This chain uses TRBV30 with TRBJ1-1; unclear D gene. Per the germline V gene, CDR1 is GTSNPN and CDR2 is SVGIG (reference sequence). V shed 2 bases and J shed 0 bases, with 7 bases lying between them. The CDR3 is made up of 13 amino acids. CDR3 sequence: CAWSFSMNTEAFF. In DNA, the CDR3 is TGTGCCTGGAGTTTTAGTATGAACACTGAAGCTTTCTTT.

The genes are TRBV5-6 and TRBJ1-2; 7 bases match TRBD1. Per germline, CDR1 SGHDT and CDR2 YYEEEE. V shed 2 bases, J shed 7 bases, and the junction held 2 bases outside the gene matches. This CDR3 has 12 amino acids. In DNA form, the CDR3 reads TGTGCCAGCAGCTTAGGGACAGCTGGCTACACCTTC. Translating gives CASSLGTAGYTF. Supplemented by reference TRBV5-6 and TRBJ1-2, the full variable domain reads DAGVTQSPTHLIKTRGQQVTLRCSPKSGHDTVSWYQQALGQGPQFIFQYYEEEERQRGNFPDRFSGHQFPNYSSELNVNALLLGDSALYLCASSLGTAGYTFGSGTRLTVV.

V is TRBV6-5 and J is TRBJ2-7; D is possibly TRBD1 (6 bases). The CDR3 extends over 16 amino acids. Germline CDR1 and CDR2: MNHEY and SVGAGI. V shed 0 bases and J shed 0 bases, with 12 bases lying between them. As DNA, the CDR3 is TGTGCCAGCAGTTACTCCCGGACAGTCTTCTCCTACGAGCAGTACTTC. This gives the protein CASSYSRTVFSYEQYF.

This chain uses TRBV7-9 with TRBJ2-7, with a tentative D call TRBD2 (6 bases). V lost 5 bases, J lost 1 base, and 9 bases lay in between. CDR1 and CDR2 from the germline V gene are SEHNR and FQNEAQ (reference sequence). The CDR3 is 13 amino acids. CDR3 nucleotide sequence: TGTGCCAGCAGCCCGACTAGTTCCTACGAGCAGTACTTC. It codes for CASSPTSSYEQYF.

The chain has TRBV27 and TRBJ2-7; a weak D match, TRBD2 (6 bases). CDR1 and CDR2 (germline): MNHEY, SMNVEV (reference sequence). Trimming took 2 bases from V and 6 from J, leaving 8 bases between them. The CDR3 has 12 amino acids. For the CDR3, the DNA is TGTGCCAGCAGTTTACAGGGAGGCGAGCAGTACTTC. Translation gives CASSLQGGEQYF.

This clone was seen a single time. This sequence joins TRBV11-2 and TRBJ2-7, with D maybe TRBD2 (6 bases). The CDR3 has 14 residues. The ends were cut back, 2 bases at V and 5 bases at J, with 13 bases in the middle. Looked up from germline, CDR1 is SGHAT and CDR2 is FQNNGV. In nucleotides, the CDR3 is TGTGCCAGCAGCTTACTGGGAGGTATCGACGAGCAGTACTTC. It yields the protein CASSLLGGIDEQYF.

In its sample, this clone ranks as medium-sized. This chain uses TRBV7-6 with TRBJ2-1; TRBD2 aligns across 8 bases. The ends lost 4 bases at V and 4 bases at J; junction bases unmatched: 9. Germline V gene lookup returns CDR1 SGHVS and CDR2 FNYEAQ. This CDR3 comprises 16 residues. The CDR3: CASSYLASGSYNEQFF. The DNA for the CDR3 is TGTGCCAGCAGCTACCTGGCGAGCGGGAGTTACAATGAGCAGTTCTTC. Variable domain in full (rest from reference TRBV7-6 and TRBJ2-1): GAGVSQSPRYKVTKRGQDVALRCDPISGHVSLYWYRQALGQGPEFLTYFNYEAQQDKSGLPNDRFSAERPEGSISTLTIQRTEQRDSAMYRCASSYLASGSYNEQFFGPGTRLTVL.